A single sample is the source of the 9 T cell receptor beta chains below, sequenced in a study of blood T cell repertoires in COVID-19 (dated by TCRdb to the early 2020s). Library preparation employed the immunoSEQ multiplex PCR assay. TCRdb carries this immuneACCESS record with in-frame sequences only. Its versions omit some clonotypes, under half of them owing to an unresolved V gene in the studies checked, with the rest unexplained. In this sample the table shows 150,000 to 200,000 clones, about 88% of which occur a single time. Clones ranked in the top ten supply 0.99% of the sample. The material sequenced was peripheral blood. The receptors come from a man aged 18 to 35 with acute or convalescent COVID-19.

V gene TRBV14 combines with J gene TRBJ2-1; D call uncertain. This CDR3 is 13 amino acids long. The germline gives CDR1 SGHDN, CDR2 FVKESK. V lost 0 bases and J lost 8, with 8 bases in between. CDR3 nucleotide sequence: TGTGCCAGCAGCCAAGATACAAGCGATGAGCAGTTCTTC. It specifies CASSQDTSDEQFF.

This rearrangement joins TRBV7-9 to TRBJ2-2, with a tentative D call TRBD2 (6 bases). This CDR3 has 16 amino acids. The germline gives CDR1 SEHNR, CDR2 FQNEAQ (reference sequence). Trimming took 4 bases from V and 2 from J, leaving 14 bases between them. DNA of the CDR3: TGTGCCAGCAGCTCTCATCCGGGGGTAAACACCGGGGAGCTGTTTTTT. Residues: CASSSHPGVNTGELFF.

This chain joins TRBV3-1 (or the pseudogene TRBV3-2) and TRBJ2-1; 11 nucleotides agree with TRBD2. The CDR3 runs to 18 residues. J gave up 1 base and V 1 base, and 6 bases lay outside the gene matches. CDR1 and CDR2 from the germline V gene are LGHDT and YNNKEL (reference sequence). The CDR3 DNA reads TGTGCCAGCAGCCAAGGGCTAGCGGGGGGCAATTCCTACAATGAGCAGTTCTTC. As protein: CASSQGLAGGNSYNEQFF.

The chain combines TRBV29-1 with TRBJ1-3; a possible D gene is TRBD1 (5 bases). Germline assignment: CDR1 SQVTM and CDR2 ANQGSEA. The CDR3 is made up of 16 amino acids. V was clipped by 5 bases and J by 0 bases, with 17 bases between them. CDR3 in amino acids: CSVSTVYEDSGNTIYF. The CDR3 DNA sequence: TGCAGCGTTTCGACAGTTTATGAAGACTCTGGAAACACCATATATTTT.

The genes are TRBV14 and TRBJ2-7; tentative D call: TRBD1 (6 bases). The CDR3 is made up of 14 amino acids. V dropped 1 base and J dropped 4 bases, with 11 bases sitting between them. CDR1 is SGHDN and CDR2 is FVKESK in the germline V gene. The CDR3 loop is CASSQGQAFYEQYF. The DNA of the CDR3 is TGTGCCAGCAGCCAAGGACAGGCCTTTTACGAGCAGTACTTC.

This clone was detected only once. CDR3 DNA: TGTGCCAGCAGTCACGGCGAGGGCCTAGGAAACATTCAGTACTTC. Translated, it gives CASSHGEGLGNIQYF. The chain couples TRBV6-6 to TRBJ2-4, with a possible D match to TRBD2 (5 bases). The V gene lost 5 bases and the J gene lost 6 bases, with 17 bases spanning the gap. The CDR3 sequence is 15 residues long. Germline lookup yields CDR1 MNHNY and CDR2 SVGAGI (reference sequence).

V usage is TRBV11-2 and J usage is TRBJ1-3; D is possibly TRBD1 (5 bases). CDR3 length equals 17 residues. Per the germline V gene, CDR1 is SGHAT and CDR2 is FQNNGV. V lost 0 bases and J 2 bases, leaving 14 bases between the germline ends. The DNA for the CDR3 is TGTGCCAGCAGCTTAGATCCAGGGCCGTCCGCTGGAAACACCATATATTTT. This translates into CASSLDPGPSAGNTIYF.

V gene TRBV2 combines with J gene TRBJ2-1, with D possibly TRBD1 on 5 matching bases. Trimming took off 4 bases at V and 0 bases at J, with 7 bases between the two ends. The germline V gene has CDR1 SNHLY and CDR2 FYNNEI. The CDR3 spans 14 residues. The CDR3 nucleotides are TGTGCCAGCAGTGCCACAGGCTCCTACAATGAGCAGTTCTTC. This sequence encodes CASSATGSYNEQFF.

This chain connects TRBV21-1 to TRBJ1-5; TRBD1 is the table's D call and was not checked against the DNA. TRBV21-1 is noted as a pseudogene. The CDR3 contains 16 residues. This CDR3 reads CASSIPGLGGNQPQHF. The DNA of the CDR3 is TGTGCCAGCAGCATACCGGGCCTAGGGGGCAATCAGCCCCAGCATTTT.